Below are 23 T cell receptor beta chains sequenced from a single sample in a study of blood T cell repertoires in COVID-19. Some clones are missing from TCRdb's copy, which holds only in-frame ones; the method was immunoSEQ multiplex PCR. This sample has around 250,000 clones; roughly 84% occur once, and the top ten carry more than 1.5%. Input material: peripheral blood. Receptors originate from a woman in her thirties or forties who had recovered from COVID-19.

The chain links TRBV5-1 to TRBJ2-5; D unclear. This CDR3 spans 15 amino acids. V was clipped by 0 bases and J by 2 bases, with 11 bases between them. Germline V gene data show CDR1 as SGHRS and CDR2 as YFSETQ. The CDR3 coding sequence is TGCGCCAGCAGCTTGGAATCCCGAGTTCAAGAGACCCAGTACTTC. Translating gives CASSLESRVQETQYF.

This chain connects TRBV5-6 to TRBJ1-2; 10 bases line up with TRBD1. The V gene end was trimmed by 3 bases and the J gene end by 5 bases; junction bases not matched to a gene: 10. The CDR3 consists of 16 residues. Germline V gene sequence: CDR1 SGHDT, CDR2 YYEEEE. This chain's CDR3 is CASSSIGTGDWYGYTF. The CDR3 bases are TGTGCCAGCAGCTCAATAGGGACAGGGGATTGGTATGGCTACACCTTC.

The J gene is TRBJ2-7, the V gene TRBV15; 7 bases agree with TRBD1. CDR1 and CDR2 from the germline V gene are LNHNV and YYDKDF (reference sequence). The CDR3 is made up of 15 amino acids. V shed 0 bases, J shed 3 bases, and the junction held 5 bases outside the gene matches. The CDR3 DNA reads TGTGCCACCAGCAGAGAGGACAGGATGTTCTACGAGCAGTACTTC. It translates to CATSREDRMFYEQYF.

The V call is TRBV4-1, the J call TRBJ2-7, with TRBD1 identical over 8 bases. Germline CDR1 reads MGHRA; CDR2 reads YSYEKL. V shed 8 bases and J 6 bases; nucleotides not matched to a gene: 15. The CDR3 sequence is 15 residues long. CDR3 nucleotides: TGCGCCAGCGCTATGGGGCAGGGGGCAGTCGGCGAGCAGTACTTC. Protein sequence: CASAMGQGAVGEQYF.

The rearrangement links TRBV5-4 to TRBJ1-2; 8 bases fit TRBD1. The CDR3 contains 14 residues. V was pared by 0 bases and J by 8 bases, with 6 bases of the junction left unmatched. Germline V lookup: CDR1 SGHNT, CDR2 YYREEE (reference sequence). CDR3 loop: CASSLAGGGRGYTF. The CDR3 nucleotides read TGTGCCAGCAGCTTGGCAGGGGGCGGTAGGGGCTACACCTTC. The full variable domain, with the rest looked up from reference TRBV5-4 and TRBJ1-2, is ETGVTQSPTHLIKTRGQQVTLRCSSQSGHNTVSWYQQALGQGPQFIFQYYREEENGRGNFPPRFSGLQFPNYSSELNVNALELDDSALYLCASSLAGGGRGYTFGSGTRLTVV.

J is TRBJ2-1 and V is TRBV19, with D possibly TRBD2 on 6 matching bases. V shed 1 base and J shed 0 bases, with 13 bases lying between them. This CDR3 has 17 residues. The germline V gene has CDR1 LNHDA and CDR2 SQIVND (reference sequence). Written as DNA, the CDR3 is TGTGCCAGTAGTATAGGTAGGACTACGAGCTCCTACAATGAGCAGTTCTTC. As protein: CASSIGRTTSSYNEQFF.

The V gene is TRBV19, the J gene TRBJ1-3; D gene ambiguous. Germline lookup yields CDR1 LNHDA and CDR2 SQIVND (reference sequence). Trimming left V 4 bases short and J 1 base short, with 17 bases between. This CDR3 is built from 17 residues. This chain's CDR3 is CASSTGLGALSGNTIYF. CDR3 in DNA: TGTGCCAGTAGTACCGGGCTGGGAGCGTTGTCTGGAAACACCATATATTTT.

The chain links TRBV6-1 to TRBJ1-1; D not certain. The germline CDR1 and CDR2 sequences are MNHNS and SASEGT. V was cut by 0 bases and J by 12 bases, with 14 bases left in between. The CDR3 loop spans 13 amino acids. The CDR3 DNA is TGTGCCAGCAGTGAAGCGCGGGCCGATCCTACTTTCTTT. Translation: CASSEARADPTFF.

The chain links TRBV4-1 to TRBJ1-5; D is unresolved. The CDR3 is made up of 17 amino acids. Germline V gene sequence: CDR1 MGHRA, CDR2 YSYEKL. The ends were cut back, 1 base at V and 1 base at J, with 14 bases in the middle. The CDR3 nucleotides are TGCGCCAGCAGCCAAGCTGTTTCCCCGCTAAGCAATCAGCCCCAGCATTTT. Protein product: CASSQAVSPLSNQPQHF.

This chain joins TRBV24-1 and TRBJ2-5; tentative D call: TRBD1 (7 bases). The CDR3 totals 16 residues. With 0 bases removed from V and 1 base from J, the gap between germline ends came to 11 bases. Per the germline V gene, CDR1 is KGHDR and CDR2 is SFDVKD. CDR3 DNA: TGTGCCACCAGTGATTTGGGAGGGGGCGGCCAAGAGACCCAGTACTTC. Its protein is CATSDLGGGGQETQYF.

The V gene is TRBV24-1, the J gene TRBJ2-1; a weak D match, TRBD2 (5 bases). CDR3 length equals 15 residues. The V end was cut by 4 bases, the J end by 10 bases, with 19 bases between. The V gene's germline CDR1 is KGHDR and CDR2 SFDVKD. The CDR3 bases are TGTGCCACCAGTGACCCTACTAGAACCCCATCGGAGCAGTTCTTC. This sequence encodes CATSDPTRTPSEQFF.

The rearrangement links TRBV27 to TRBJ1-6; maybe TRBD1 (5 bases). Germline CDR1 MNHEY, CDR2 SMNVEV (reference sequence). The CDR3 has 12 residues. Trimming took off 6 bases at V and 10 bases at J, with 10 bases between the two ends. The DNA for the CDR3 is TGTGCCAGCAGGCTAGGGGCATCACCCCTCCACTTT. Amino acid sequence: CASRLGASPLHF.

This sequence joins TRBV11-1 and TRBJ2-7, with TRBD1 matching 8 bases. The junction had 4 bases not matched to a gene; V was cut back by 5 bases and J by 7 bases. The CDR3 runs to 12 residues. Per germline, CDR1 SGHAT and CDR2 FQDESV (reference sequence). The chain's CDR3 is CASSTRTGEQYF. CDR3 coding DNA: TGTGCCAGCAGCACTAGGACAGGGGAGCAGTACTTC.

The chain carries TRBV7-9 and TRBJ1-4; D ambiguous. Germline CDR1 is SEHNR and CDR2 is FQNEAQ (reference sequence). The CDR3 totals 18 residues. The ends were cut back, 2 bases at V and 1 base at J, with 17 bases in the middle. The chain's CDR3 is CASSLSRQSLLTNEKLFF. The CDR3 nucleotides are TGTGCCAGCAGCTTATCTAGGCAGAGCCTCTTAACTAATGAAAAACTGTTTTTT.

This clone occurred once. The gene calls are TRBV5-1 and TRBJ2-5; 11 bases line up with TRBD2. Germline CDR1 SGHRS, CDR2 YFSETQ. V dropped 0 bases and J dropped 4; count of bases not matched to a gene: 8. CDR3 length: 17 amino acids. CDR3 loop: CASSLGVTSGGIETQYF. The CDR3 nucleotides are TGCGCCAGCAGCTTGGGTGTCACTAGCGGGGGTATAGAGACCCAGTACTTC.

The V and J genes are TRBV29-1 and TRBJ1-2; D gene ambiguous. Trimming left V 3 bases short and J 4 bases short, with 9 bases between. The CDR3 has 12 amino acids. Germline CDR1 and CDR2: SQVTM and ANQGSEA. CDR3 sequence (DNA): TGCAGCGTTGATCATCAGTTCTATGGCTACACCTTC. As protein: CSVDHQFYGYTF.

The chain combines TRBV7-9 with TRBJ2-7, with D possibly TRBD2 on 5 matching bases. Trimming removed 1 base at V and 3 bases at J, with 16 bases between. Germline V gene lookup returns CDR1 SEHNR and CDR2 FQNEAQ (reference sequence). The CDR3 totals 16 residues. The CDR3 DNA sequence: TGTGCCAGCAGCTTAGGACGAGGGATCACTTTCTACGAGCAGTACTTC. Amino acids: CASSLGRGITFYEQYF.

The chain carries TRBV3-1 (or the pseudogene TRBV3-2) and TRBJ2-3, with 7 bases identical to TRBD1. CDR3 length: 14 amino acids. Germline trimming cut 4 bases from V and 2 bases from J; bases unmatched to any gene: 3. Per the germline V gene, CDR1 is LGHDT and CDR2 is YNNKEL (reference sequence). The CDR3 DNA reads TGTGCCAGCAGCCTAGGACAGGACACAGATACGCAGTATTTT. It yields the protein CASSLGQDTDTQYF.

The chain carries TRBV24-1 and TRBJ2-7; 10 nucleotides match TRBD1. Looked up from germline, CDR1 is KGHDR and CDR2 is SFDVKD. This CDR3 is built from 16 residues. The V and J ends lost 5 bases and 4 bases, in that order; junction bases with no gene match: 10. The DNA for the CDR3 is TGTGCCACCAGTGCCATTGGAGACAGGGGGCGTTACGAGCAGTACTTC. It specifies CATSAIGDRGRYEQYF.

J is TRBJ1-2 and V is TRBV28, with D unclear. This CDR3 has 15 amino acids. Trimming took off 4 bases at V and 8 bases at J, with 20 bases between the two ends. CDR1 and CDR2 from the germline V gene are MDHEN and SYDVKM. The CDR3 loop reads CASSSPRPGLLGYTF. The CDR3 DNA follows: TGTGCCAGCAGTTCACCTCGACCTGGGCTGCTGGGCTACACCTTC.

The chain is built from TRBV30 and TRBJ1-1, with a weak D call TRBD1 (5 bases). The germline V gene has CDR1 GTSNPN and CDR2 SVGIG (reference sequence). With 4 bases removed from V and 8 bases from J, the gap between germline ends came to 14 bases. CDR3 length: 12 residues. DNA of the CDR3: TGTGCCTGGAAAGAACCGGGACTCGAAGCTTTCTTT. This gives the protein CAWKEPGLEAFF.

The chain employs TRBV12-5 and TRBJ1-5; 8 bases are shared with TRBD1. Germline CDR1 LGHNT, CDR2 FRNRAP. This CDR3 has 18 amino acids. Trimming cost V 2 bases and J 0 bases; bases outside gene matches: 9. The CDR3 loop reads CASGLSTGVEDSNQPQHF. The CDR3 nucleotides are TGTGCTAGTGGTTTGTCGACAGGGGTGGAGGATAGCAATCAGCCCCAGCATTTT. The entire variable domain, with the rest obtained from reference TRBV12-5 and TRBJ1-5, is as follows: DARVTQTPRHKVTEMGQEVTMRCQPILGHNTVFWYRQTMMQGLELLAYFRNRAPLDDSGMPKDRFSAEMPDATLATLKIQPSEPRDSAVYFCASGLSTGVEDSNQPQHFGDGTRLSIL.

The rearrangement uses TRBV15 and TRBJ2-2, with TRBD1 matching over 9 bases. Unmatched junction bases numbered 8, after V lost 4 bases and J lost 2 bases. The germline CDR1 and CDR2 sequences are LNHNV and YYDKDF (reference sequence). The CDR3 consists of 17 residues. Here the CDR3 reads CATSIGEGQGNTGELFF. Written as DNA, the CDR3 is TGTGCCACCAGCATAGGCGAGGGACAGGGTAACACCGGGGAGCTGTTTTTT.